Sequencing of this TCR beta chain was carried out in a study of blood T cell repertoires in COVID-19. Within 2 weeks of study entry, exposed participants had contacted a PCR-confirmed or clinician-diagnosed COVID-19 case. In the study's own analysis: Amplification of reference gene primers was used by the study to estimate nucleated cell counts. Sequenced by immunoSEQ multiplex PCR; TCRdb stores in-frame clones only, minus some. From that table come the V and J calls and clone size; the DNA was used to work out D and trimming. The table lists 250,000 to 300,000 clones, roughly 80% of them singletons. Sequenced input: PBMCs or T cells enriched from blood (not recorded which). The TCR was taken from a man in his forties who had been exposed to COVID-19.

As DNA, the CDR3 is TGCAGCGCTGGGACTAGCGGGCGCTTCGAAGAGACCCAGTACTTC. This translates into CSAGTSGRFEETQYF. The rearrangement links TRBV29-1 to TRBJ2-5; 12 nucleotides agree with TRBD2. The CDR3 loop spans 15 amino acids. The J segment lost 3 bases and the V segment lost 7 bases, leaving 9 bases of the junction unmatched. The germline V gene has CDR1 SQVTM and CDR2 ANQGSEA. The whole variable domain, remainder taken from reference TRBV29-1 and TRBJ2-5, is SAVISQKPSRDICQRGTSLTIQCQVDSQVTMMFWYRQQPGQSLTLIATANQGSEATYESGFVIDKFPISRPNLTFSTLTVSNMSPEDSSIYLCSAGTSGRFEETQYFGPGTRLLVL.